Listed below are T cell receptor beta chains from one sample, sequenced in a study of blood T cell repertoires in COVID-19. Assay: immunoSEQ multiplex PCR; the TCRdb copy retains only in-frame clones and omits some. The sample consists of over 200,000 clones, 80% to 95% of them appearing once. Sequenced sample: peripheral blood. These receptors were taken from a man in his fifties or sixties with COVID-19, enrolled during active disease. CDR3s include the opening cysteine and the closing phenylalanine or tryptophan. A D gene is named only where the DNA matches it firmly. Some rows mark clone size as missing; the rest say once, few, many or name a class of expanded clone.

J gene,clone size,D gene,V gene,CDR3 length,CDR3 DNA,CDR3 protein
TRBJ2-3,.,.,TRBV12-3/TRBV12-4,13,TGTGCCAGCAGTTTACAGGGCACAGATACGCAGTATTTT,CASSLQGTDTQYF
TRBJ2-3,few,TRBD2,TRBV9,15,TGTGCCAGCAGCACTAGCGGGAGGGAGTTCGATACGCAGTATTTT,CASSTSGREFDTQYF
TRBJ1-3,.,.,TRBV30,14,TGTGCCTGGAGTACAGGGACCTCTGGAAACACCATATATTTT,CAWSTGTSGNTIYF
TRBJ1-1,.,.,TRBV4-1,15,TGCGCCAGCAGCCAAGGGAGTTGGCCCGGCACTGAAGCTTTCTTT,CASSQGSWPGTEAFF
TRBJ2-3,.,.,TRBV5-6,12,TGTGCCAGCAGCTTGCCCTCAGATACGCAGTATTTT,CASSLPSDTQYF
TRBJ1-4,.,TRBD1,TRBV7-8,16,TGTGCCAGCAGTTCCACAGGGGTAGTAACTAATGAAAAACTGTTTTTT,CASSSTGVVTNEKLFF
TRBJ2-7,.,TRBD2,TRBV9,15,TGTGCCAGCAGCATTGGGACTAGCGGGATTTTCGAGCAGTACTTC,CASSIGTSGIFEQYF
TRBJ1-1,.,.,TRBV7-9,12,TGTGCCAGCAGCTCAGGGTGGCCTGAAGCTTTCTTT,CASSSGWPEAFF
TRBJ1-1,.,TRBD1,TRBV9,16,TGTGCCAGCAGCGTAGACACAGGGGGTGCTAACACTGAAGCTTTCTTT,CASSVDTGGANTEAFF
TRBJ1-2,.,TRBD1,TRBV19,16,TGTGCCAGTACCCGAAACGGACAGGGCCCTTTTATTGGCTACACCTTC,CASTRNGQGPFIGYTF
TRBJ1-5,.,.,TRBV5-1,15,TGCGCCAGCAGCTTGGTTCCGGGGGGCAATCAGCCCCAGCATTTT,CASSLVPGGNQPQHF
TRBJ1-1,.,TRBD1,TRBV9,17,TGTGCCAGCAGCCATCCGGGACAGGGGGCTATGAACACTGAAGCTTTCTTT,CASSHPGQGAMNTEAFF
TRBJ1-2,.,.,TRBV2,13,TGTGCCAGCAGTGCACAGTCGAACTATGGCTACACCTTC,CASSAQSNYGYTF
TRBJ2-7,.,TRBD1,TRBV28,15,TGTGCCAGCAGAACCGGGACAGGGACAACTTACGAGCAGTACTTC,CASRTGTGTTYEQYF
TRBJ1-2,.,.,TRBV5-1,14,TGCGCCAGCAGCTTAGAGCCCTTCGACTATGGCTACACCTTC,CASSLEPFDYGYTF
TRBJ1-2,.,TRBD1,TRBV3-1/TRBV3-2,15,TGTGCCAGCAGCCAAGTCACAGGGGGCGCGGAGGGCTACACCTTC,CASSQVTGGAEGYTF
TRBJ2-7,.,TRBD1,TRBV9,16,TGTGCCAGCAGCGTGGCTCCCGGACAGGGTTCCAACGAGCAGTACTTC,CASSVAPGQGSNEQYF
TRBJ2-7,once,.,TRBV6-6,12,TGTGCCAGCAGTGTTACGGGCTACGAGCAGTACTTC,CASSVTGYEQYF
TRBJ2-1,.,TRBD2,TRBV18,16,TGTGCCAGCTCACCAGGTCCTAGCGGGGTTGTCAATGAGCAGTTCTTC,CASSPGPSGVVNEQFF
TRBJ1-2,.,TRBD1,TRBV7-9,15,TGTGCCAGCAGCCCAATGGGACAGGGGAACTATGGCTACACCTTC,CASSPMGQGNYGYTF
TRBJ1-1,.,.,TRBV3-1/TRBV3-2,13,TGTGCCAGCAGCCCGCAGGGGAACACTGAAGCTTTCTTT,CASSPQGNTEAFF
TRBJ1-3,once,TRBD1,TRBV5-1,15,TGCGCCAGCAGCTTGGAAGACAGGGCCGGAAACACCATATATTTT,CASSLEDRAGNTIYF
TRBJ2-2,.,TRBD2,TRBV7-2,13,TGTGCCAGCAGCTTAGTGGCTCAGCGGGGAGCTGTTTTT,CASSLVAQRGAVF
TRBJ2-3,.,TRBD1,TRBV29-1,13,TGCAGCGTCAGGACAGGGGGAAGAGATACGCAGTATTTT,CSVRTGGRDTQYF
TRBJ1-6,.,.,TRBV5-1,16,TGCGCCAGCAGCCCGGGACATACCGCGTCTAATTCACCCCTCCACTTT,CASSPGHTASNSPLHF
TRBJ2-5,once,.,TRBV6-2/TRBV6-3,13,TGTGCCAGCAGTCAGGGGTTGCGGGAGACCCAGTACTTC,CASSQGLRETQYF
TRBJ2-5,.,.,TRBV2,13,TGTGCCAGCGGGGGCGACACGCAAGAGACCCAGTACTTC,CASGGDTQETQYF
TRBJ1-2,.,.,TRBV24-1,13,TGTGCCACCAGTGATCCGGACAGAGGGGGCTACACCTTC,CATSDPDRGGYTF
TRBJ2-1,.,TRBD2,TRBV7-9,16,TGTGCCAGCAGCTTTTCCGGCCGGGGGGTATACAATGAGCAGTTCTTC,CASSFSGRGVYNEQFF
TRBJ2-5,.,.,TRBV11-3,12,TGTGCCAGCAGCTTAAGGGGAGAGACCCAGTACTTC,CASSLRGETQYF
TRBJ1-3,.,TRBD1,TRBV23-1,15,TGCGCCAGCGAGTTGGACAGGGGTCCTGGAAACACCATATATTTT,CASELDRGPGNTIYF
TRBJ1-5,.,.,TRBV5-8,15,TGTGCCAGCAGGCGGGGCTTAATTAGCAATCAGCCCCAGCATTTT,CASRRGLISNQPQHF
TRBJ1-2,.,TRBD1,TRBV15,17,TGTGCCACCAGCAGGGGACAGGGGCGAGGTACGAACTATGGCTACACCTTC,CATSRGQGRGTNYGYTF
TRBJ2-1,.,.,TRBV9,17,TGTGCCAGCAGCGCCCTAATGACTGCAAGCTCATACAATGAGCAGTTCTTC,CASSALMTASSYNEQFF
TRBJ1-2,.,.,TRBV5-1,13,TGCGCCAGCAGCTTGGACAGCTTCTATGGCTACACCTTC,CASSLDSFYGYTF